The 24 T cell receptor beta chains presented below share a single source sample, sequenced in a study of Graves' ophthalmopathy and Graves' hyperthyroidism. The TCR beta CDR3 regions underwent amplification from RNA transcripts. Scientists carried out first-round RT-PCR using HTBI primers and then a second-round multiplex PCR. From the multiplex PCR reads, TCRdb called clonotypes with MiXCR, one entry per CDR3 protein. The sample lists about 740,000 distinct CDR3 sequences, roughly 40% seen once, with roughly 45% in the top ten. Sequencing input: peripheral blood. The receptors originated from an adult man with Graves' ophthalmopathy.

A note on this clonotype: This may come from a read error, since a much larger clone is one base off. The gene calls are TRBV7-9 and TRBJ2-5, with 9 positions matching TRBD1. The CDR3 length is 14 residues. The V gene end was trimmed by 8 bases and the J gene end by 5 bases; junction bases not matched to a gene: 9. Germline CDR1 reads SEHNR; CDR2 reads FQNEAQ (reference sequence). In DNA form, the CDR3 reads TGTGCCAGCGGCGCGACAGGGGGATCGGAGACCCAGTACTTC. Translating it yields CASGATGGSETQYF.

This clonotype has just a few counts. The V and J genes are TRBV11-2 and TRBJ2-7; 9 bases line up with TRBD2. V dropped 5 bases and J dropped 0; count of bases not matched to a gene: 5. The CDR3 is 15 residues long. Germline CDR1 SGHAT, CDR2 FQNNGV. The CDR3 DNA sequence: TGTGCCAGCAGCCGTGGACTAGCGAACTCCTACGAGCAGTACTTC. It is translated as CASSRGLANSYEQYF.

This chain connects TRBV2 to TRBJ2-7, with D unclear. This CDR3 comprises 15 residues. The germline CDR1 and CDR2 sequences are SNHLY and FYNNEI. V dropped 3 bases and J dropped 7 bases, with 19 bases sitting between them. The CDR3, as DNA: TGTGCCAGCAGTGACGAAAATAATAAGGGTTGGGAGCAGTACTTC. Encoded protein: CASSDENNKGWEQYF. Full variable domain (missing parts from reference TRBV2 and TRBJ2-7): EPEVTQTPSHQVTQMGQEVILRCVPISNHLYFYWYRQILGQKVEFLVSFYNNEISEKSEIFDDQFSVERPDGSNFTLKIRSTKLEDSAMYFCASSDENNKGWEQYFGPGTRLTVT.

Comments on this clonotype: Sequence at one end of the junction differs from germline and may be a read error. The V call is TRBV20-1, the J call TRBJ2-7; 12 bases agree with TRBD1. Germline-derived CDR1 and CDR2 are DFQATT and SNEGSKA (reference sequence). This CDR3 is 16 amino acids long. The CDR3 region is CSARSITGTGGHEQYF. The CDR3 region has the DNA TGCAGCGCTAGATCAATCACCGGGACAGGGGGCCACGAGCAGTACTTC.

This clonotype was observed many times. The chain links TRBV19 to TRBJ2-5, with 9 bases identical to TRBD1. The germline gives CDR1 LNHDA, CDR2 SQIVND (reference sequence). V was pared by 5 bases and J by 6 bases, with 4 bases of the junction left unmatched. The CDR3 extends over 13 amino acids. CDR3 nucleotides: TGTGCCAGTAGTTCGGGACAGGGAAAGACCCAGTACTTC. Its protein product is CASSSGQGKTQYF.

This clonotype was observed at least ten times. The genes are TRBV20-1 and TRBJ1-4; 7 bases align to TRBD1. The CDR3 is 14 residues long. With V trimmed by 3 bases and J by 5 bases, 6 bases remained unmatched. The germline V gene encodes CDR1 DFQATT and CDR2 SNEGSKA (reference sequence). CDR3 amino acids: CSASGTANNEKLFF. CDR3 DNA: TGCAGTGCTAGTGGGACAGCAAACAATGAAAAACTGTTTTTT.

The chain carries TRBV15 and TRBJ2-7, with D unclear. The CDR3 is 12 amino acids. Per germline, CDR1 LNHNV and CDR2 YYDKDF (reference sequence). Trimming cost V 3 bases and J 6 bases, with 9 bases left between them. CDR3 region: CATSSVVGEQYF. The CDR3 nucleotides read TGTGCCACCAGCAGTGTGGTTGGCGAGCAGTACTTC.

This clonotype has a count of ten or more. The chain has TRBV7-6 and TRBJ1-6; no reliable D call. Germline V CDR1 and CDR2: SGHVS, FNYEAQ. The CDR3 length is 14 residues. Trimming stripped 1 base from V and 7 bases from J, with 8 bases between. This CDR3 reads CASSLGPRNSPLHF. The CDR3 region has the DNA TGTGCCAGCAGCTTAGGACCGAGGAATTCACCCCTCCACTTT.

The chain has TRBV25-1 and TRBJ1-4; TRBD1 is a possible D gene (5 bases). Deletions cut 11 bases from V and 10 bases from J, with 14 bases between. This CDR3 is 11 amino acids long. The germline CDR1 and CDR2 sequences are MGHDK and SYGVNS. The CDR3, as DNA: TGTGCCTGGACCAGCGGGGGAAAACTGTTTTTT. Translating it yields CAWTSGGKLFF.

The rearrangement uses TRBV7-2 and TRBJ2-7; TRBD2 agrees at 12 bases. Germline trimming cut 1 base from V and 5 bases from J; bases unmatched to any gene: 12. The germline V gene encodes CDR1 SGHTA and CDR2 FQGNSA. The CDR3 has 18 amino acids. The CDR3 nucleotides are TGTGCCAGCAGCTTAGACACAGCTAGCGGGAGGGAAAGGGACGAGCAGTACTTC. Its translation is CASSLDTASGRERDEQYF. Looking up the rest from reference TRBV7-2 and TRBJ2-7 gives the full variable domain: GAGVSQSPSNKVTEKGKDVELRCDPISGHTALYWYRQSLGQGLEFLIYFQGNSAPDKSGLPSDRFSAERTGGSVSTLTIQRTQQEDSAVYLCASSLDTASGRERDEQYFGPGTRLTVT.

There are a few counts of this clonotype. This chain joins TRBV5-1 and TRBJ2-5; possible D gene TRBD1, 6 bases. The CDR3 runs to 15 residues. V lost 4 bases and J 6 bases, leaving 19 bases between the germline ends. Germline V gene sequence: CDR1 SGHRS, CDR2 YFSETQ. The CDR3 region is CASSVISQQGQTQYF. The CDR3 DNA sequence: TGCGCCAGCAGCGTCATCTCCCAGCAGGGGCAGACCCAGTACTTC.

Many counts were recorded for this clonotype. The chain employs TRBV7-9 and TRBJ1-2; a possible D gene is TRBD1 (6 bases). Trimming cost V 5 bases and J 3 bases, with 10 bases left between them. This CDR3 contains 13 residues. CDR1 is SEHNR, CDR2 FQNEAQ, per germline (reference sequence). This CDR3 reads CASSTQGYYGYTF. As DNA, the CDR3 is TGTGCCAGCAGCACTCAGGGGTACTATGGCTACACCTTC.

With regard to this clonotype: This sequence may be a read error, since a much larger clone differs from it by one base. The V call is TRBV20-1, the J call TRBJ1-6; D not resolved. Trimming removed 5 bases from V and 9 bases from J, with 17 bases in between. Germline CDR1 is DFQATT and CDR2 is SNEGSKA (reference sequence). This CDR3 comprises 14 residues. The CDR3 loop is CSAYQSSGISPLHF. The DNA for the CDR3 is TGCAGTGCTTACCAGTCCAGCGGTATTTCACCCCTCCACTTT.

This clonotype showed up many times. J is TRBJ1-2 and V is TRBV7-9; 7 nucleotides align to TRBD1. Trimming cost V 2 bases and J 6 bases; bases outside gene matches: 3. The CDR3 extends over 13 amino acids. Germline values: CDR1 SEHNR, CDR2 FQNEAQ (reference sequence). The CDR3 protein is CASSLLQGDGYTF. CDR3 bases: TGTGCCAGCAGCTTACTCCAGGGGGATGGCTACACCTTC.

The chain combines TRBV18 with TRBJ1-5, with D unclear. The germline gives CDR1 KGHSH, CDR2 LQKENI. V was clipped by 2 bases and J by 5 bases, with 7 bases between them. The CDR3 is 13 residues long. CDR3 sequence reads: CASSPVRDQPQHF. CDR3 bases: TGTGCCAGCTCACCAGTAAGAGATCAGCCCCAGCATTTT.

This clonotype showed up just a few times. The chain couples TRBV20-1 to TRBJ1-2, with D possibly matching TRBD1 (6 bases). CDR3 length: 13 amino acids. CDR1 and CDR2 from the germline V gene are DFQATT and SNEGSKA (reference sequence). V was pared by 5 bases and J by 5 bases, with 15 bases between. CDR3 in DNA: TGCAGTGCTCAGACAGGAGGGGAGTATGGCTACACCTTC. Its translation: CSAQTGGEYGYTF.

About this clonotype: Given the absence of the conserved phenylalanine or tryptophan at the CDR3 end, a read error is likely. The CDR3 nucleotides are TGTGCCAGCAGTGAAGCGAACACTGAAGCTTTCTCT. The encoded protein is CASSEANTEAFS. J is TRBJ1-1 and V is TRBV2; D not certain. V dropped 0 bases and J dropped 1 base, with 0 bases sitting between them. Germline values: CDR1 SNHLY, CDR2 FYNNEI. This CDR3 comprises 12 residues.

This chain links TRBV7-9 with TRBJ2-5; the match to TRBD1 covers 8 bases. Germline loops: CDR1 SEHNR, CDR2 FQNEAQ (reference sequence). J was trimmed by 5 bases and V by 6 bases; bases with no gene match: 8. The CDR3 covers 14 residues. The CDR3 DNA reads as TGTGCCAGCAGTCCGGACAGGGAACAGGAGACCCAGTACTTC. Translated, it gives CASSPDREQETQYF.

V usage is TRBV11-2 and J usage is TRBJ2-5, with unresolved D. The CDR3 has 14 residues. Trimming took 3 bases from V and 1 from J, leaving 9 bases between them. Germline V CDR1 and CDR2: SGHAT, FQNNGV. The CDR3 sequence: CASSFQMVQETQYF. The CDR3 region has the DNA TGTGCCAGCAGCTTCCAGATGGTCCAAGAGACCCAGTACTTC.

In this sample, this clonotype turned up many times. This sequence joins TRBV20-1 and TRBJ1-1; 9 nucleotides line up with TRBD1. With V trimmed by 8 bases and J by 3 bases, 7 bases remained unmatched. CDR1 and CDR2 (germline): DFQATT, SNEGSKA (reference sequence). There are 13 residues in the CDR3. CDR3 bases: TGCAGTCCTAAACAGGGGGCGGACACTGAAGCTTTCTTT. Protein: CSPKQGADTEAFF.

The V call is TRBV25-1, the J call TRBJ1-2, with 7 bases aligning to TRBD1. The V gene end was trimmed by 3 bases and the J gene end by 3 bases; junction bases not matched to a gene: 10. CDR1 MGHDK and CDR2 SYGVNS come from the germline V gene. The CDR3 contains 16 residues. The CDR3 spells CASSDPRTGEHYGYTF. In DNA form, the CDR3 reads TGTGCCAGCAGTGATCCCCGCACAGGGGAACACTATGGCTACACCTTC.

The chain joins TRBV7-9 to TRBJ2-7; D is possibly TRBD2 (5 bases). The CDR3 spans 13 residues. Trimming shortened V by 5 bases and J by 2 bases, and 10 bases separated the two germline ends. Germline CDR1 SEHNR, CDR2 FQNEAQ (reference sequence). Here the CDR3 reads CASSHQLAYEQYF. The CDR3 bases are TGTGCCAGCAGCCACCAACTAGCCTACGAGCAGTACTTC.

About this clonotype itself: A single base separates this from a much larger clone, so it may be a read error. V and J are TRBV20-1 and TRBJ1-1, with D maybe TRBD1 (5 bases). This CDR3 is 11 amino acids long. Germline V lookup: CDR1 DFQATT, CDR2 SNEGSKA (reference sequence). The CDR3 sequence: CSVIRGDEALF. CDR3 nucleotides: TGCAGTGTCATAAGGGGTGATGAAGCTCTCTTT.

The rearrangement joins TRBV6-6 to TRBJ1-2; the match to TRBD1 covers 9 bases. From germline, CDR1 is MNHNY and CDR2 SVGAGI (reference sequence). With 5 bases clipped from V and 4 bases from J, the junction kept 8 bases outside the gene matches. There are 15 residues in the CDR3. CDR3 DNA sequence: TGTGCCAGCAGTCCCGGGACAGGGCTCGGCTATGGCTACACCTTC. Amino acid sequence: CASSPGTGLGYGYTF.